This T cell receptor beta chain is from a study of cytomegalovirus exposure and HLA in healthy donors. The study ran its PCR with 60 Vbeta and 13 Jbeta primers. Here immunoSEQ multiplex PCR was the method, and the copy in TCRdb shows in-frame clones only, minus some. The data show about 160,000 clones, under 90% seen once. The CDR3 runs to 17 residues. Germline values: CDR1 SGHDT, CDR2 YYEEEE. With 1 base clipped from V and 3 bases from J, the junction kept 8 bases outside the gene matches. The clonotype originates from a man aged 18 to 35 in good health and CMV-seronegative. The sequencing sample was made of PBMCs. J is TRBJ2-1 and V is TRBV5-6; 9 bases line up with TRBD2. In DNA, the CDR3 is TGTGCCAGCAGCTTGATTCCCCTGACTAGCGGCTACAATGAGCAGTTCTTC. It encodes CASSLIPLTSGYNEQFF.